Below are 14 T cell receptor beta chains sequenced from a single sample in a study of T cell repertoires in cytomegalovirus infection. TCRdb reprocessed the reads with MiXCR, giving one entry per CDR3 protein. The sample includes about 500,000 distinct CDR3 sequences, 30% to 40% of them seen just once. For these TCRs, the target antigens are not known. This sample comprised cultured PBMCs, obtained from culture after CMV antigen stimulation. The source of these receptors is a human donor in good health (CMV status not recorded). Some clones in this sample may be carry-over from other donors' samples.

This clonotype was recorded many times. The chain recombines TRBV7-3 with TRBJ2-2, with TRBD2 matching over 10 bases. Trimming took 5 bases from V and 7 from J; bases not matched to a gene: 10. The CDR3 has 16 amino acids. Looked up from germline, CDR1 is SGHTA and CDR2 is FQGTGA. The chain's CDR3 is CASSPGLAGAVGELFF. CDR3 coding DNA: TGTGCCAGCAGCCCCGGGCTAGCGGGAGCAGTCGGGGAGCTGTTTTTT.

The rearrangement joins TRBV7-3 to TRBJ1-1, with D perhaps TRBD1 (5 bases). Trimming stripped 4 bases from V and 1 base from J, with 10 bases between. This CDR3 has 14 amino acids. CDR1 and CDR2 (germline): SGHTA, FQGTGA. Here the CDR3 reads CASSSMGPNTEAFF. In DNA form, the CDR3 reads TGTGCCAGCAGCTCGATGGGACCGAACACTGAAGCTTTCTTT.

This chain uses TRBV4-2 with TRBJ1-1; 8 bases fit TRBD1. The V segment lost 3 bases and the J segment 1 base; nucleotides outside the gene matches: 4. CDR3 size: 15 residues. Germline CDR1 and CDR2: LGHNA and YNFKEQ. This CDR3 reads CASSQTGAWNTEAFF. As DNA, the CDR3 is TGTGCCAGCAGCCAGACAGGGGCTTGGAACACTGAAGCTTTCTTT.

This clonotype was detected a few times. The rearrangement uses TRBV7-9 and TRBJ2-3; 10 bases match TRBD2. V gave up 3 bases and J gave up 0 bases; unmatched junction bases: 9. The CDR3 consists of 18 residues. The germline V gene has CDR1 SEHNR and CDR2 FQNEAQ (reference sequence). In nucleotides, the CDR3 is TGTGCCAGCAGCTTCCGTCCCGGACTAGCGGTTAGCACAGATACGCAGTATTTT. This sequence encodes CASSFRPGLAVSTDTQYF.

This clonotype was detected only a few times. CDR3 nucleotides: TGTGCCAGCAGCTTAAGTCAGCGGGGGAGCTCCTACAATGAGCAGTTCTTC. Its translation is CASSLSQRGSSYNEQFF. The chain recombines TRBV11-2 with TRBJ2-1, with 8 positions matching TRBD2. Losses at the gene ends were 2 bases for V and 0 bases for J; bases not matched to a gene: 6. This CDR3 has 17 amino acids. CDR1 SGHAT and CDR2 FQNNGV come from the germline V gene.

The chain links TRBV27 to TRBJ2-1; D assignment may be TRBD1 or TRBD2 (6 bases each). CDR1 MNHEY and CDR2 SMNVEV come from the germline V gene (reference sequence). This CDR3 spans 18 amino acids. Trimming removed 4 bases from V and 6 bases from J, with 25 bases in between. The CDR3 protein is CASSSPGDLAEPINEQFF. The CDR3 nucleotides are TGTGCCAGCAGTTCCCCAGGGGATTTAGCGGAGCCTATCAATGAGCAGTTCTTC.

The V call is TRBV5-4, the J call TRBJ2-1; D unclear. Germline-derived CDR1 and CDR2 are SGHNT and YYREEE (reference sequence). V shed 6 bases and J shed 7 bases, with 8 bases lying between them. CDR3 length: 11 amino acids. The CDR3 loop is CASTSLNEQFF. CDR3 nucleotide sequence: TGTGCCAGCACAAGTCTAAATGAGCAGTTCTTC.

The V gene is TRBV7-8, the J gene TRBJ2-2, with 9 bases identical to TRBD1. This CDR3 is built from 19 residues. Germline V gene data show CDR1 as SGHVS and CDR2 as FQNEAQ. V shed 5 bases, J shed 3 bases, and the junction held 16 bases outside the gene matches. The CDR3 loop is CASSLSQRTGEVDTGELFF. DNA for the CDR3: TGTGCCAGCAGCCTATCACAGAGGACAGGGGAAGTCGACACCGGGGAGCTGTTTTTT. The whole variable domain, filled in from reference TRBV7-8 and TRBJ2-2, reads GAGVSQSPRYKVAKRGQDVALRCDPISGHVSLFWYQQALGQGPEFLTYFQNEAQLDKSGLPSDRFFAERPEGSVSTLKIQRTQQEDSAVYLCASSLSQRTGEVDTGELFFGEGSRLTVL.

This chain connects TRBV6-2 or TRBV6-3 to TRBJ1-1, with unresolved D. Per germline, CDR1 MNHEY and CDR2 SVGEGT. CDR3 length equals 12 residues. V dropped 5 bases and J dropped 5 bases, with 9 bases sitting between them. CDR3 coding DNA: TGTGCCAGCAGTAATTCGAGGACTGAAGCTTTCTTT. Translation gives CASSNSRTEAFF.

This chain joins TRBV7-2 and TRBJ1-1; D is possibly TRBD1 (6 bases). Per the germline V gene, CDR1 is SGHTA and CDR2 is FQGNSA. Between the trimmed V and J ends, which lost 8 bases and 0 bases, there was a span of 10 bases. The CDR3 is made up of 13 amino acids. CDR3 DNA: TGTGCCAGCCAGGGACAAATGAACACTGAAGCTTTCTTT. This encodes CASQGQMNTEAFF.

The chain combines TRBV7-2 with TRBJ2-2, with TRBD2 identical over 13 bases. CDR3 size: 15 residues. CDR1 and CDR2 from the germline V gene are SGHTA and FQGNSA. Trimming removed 4 bases from V and 10 bases from J; junction bases left unmatched: 6. Written as DNA, the CDR3 is TGTGCCAGCAGCTCTAGTGGGACTAGCGGGATGGAGCTGTTTTTT. Amino acids: CASSSSGTSGMELFF.

J is TRBJ2-1 and V is TRBV5-4, with 8 positions matching TRBD2. The J segment lost 0 bases and the V segment lost 4 bases, leaving 15 bases of the junction unmatched. This CDR3 comprises 19 residues. The germline V gene has CDR1 SGHNT and CDR2 YYREEE (reference sequence). CDR3 in amino acids: CASSPTSVASHFSYNEQFF. DNA for the CDR3: TGTGCCAGCAGCCCGACTAGCGTGGCCTCACACTTCTCCTACAATGAGCAGTTCTTC.

V is TRBV24-1 and J is TRBJ1-4, with D perhaps TRBD1 (5 bases). The CDR3 totals 15 residues. V lost 4 bases, J lost 8 bases, and 16 bases lay in between. CDR1 is KGHDR, CDR2 SFDVKD, per germline. The CDR3 DNA reads TGTGCCACCAGTGAGGGGACTCCATCAGGGGAAAAACTGTTTTTT. Translating it yields CATSEGTPSGEKLFF.

The V and J genes are TRBV19 and TRBJ2-3; a weak D match, TRBD1 (5 bases). Between the trimmed V and J ends, which lost 7 bases and 5 bases, there was a span of 16 bases. CDR1 is LNHDA, CDR2 SQIVND, per germline (reference sequence). CDR3 length equals 14 residues. CDR3 DNA: TGTGCCAGTACCAGAGGTGGGGCGAGAGATACGCAGTATTTT. Amino acids: CASTRGGARDTQYF.